This TCR beta chain was captured in a study of beta chain features in type 1 diabetes. Overall study: Taken together, all samples contributed some 100 million examined sorted cells. Notes on the study in general: Type 1 diabetes patients showed a moderate but significant shortening of TCRB CDR3s in all four CD4+ subsets.

Reverse transcribing all isolated RNA meant expressed TCRB transcripts were sequenced. Libraries were prepared by immunoSEQ multiplex PCR; TCRdb keeps only in-frame clonotypes and omits some of them. The sample lists around 46,000 clones, around 45% occurring once. Note on this clone: The antigen is not known.

Blood was collected once per donor into heparin, averaging approximately 0.11 L. Sorted populations all had greater than 95% purity. Sequencing was performed on stem cell memory CD4+ T cells from blood. The sequence derives from a man under 40 with type 1 diabetes.

The DNA for the CDR3 is TGTGCCAGCAGCTTACTTGGACTCCCCCCAAGGTATGAGCAGTTCTTC. Encoded protein: CASSLLGLPPRYEQFF. V and J are TRBV7-9 and TRBJ2-1; a weak D match, TRBD2 (5 bases). This CDR3 has 16 amino acids. The V gene's germline CDR1 is SEHNR and CDR2 FQNEAQ (reference sequence). Between the trimmed V and J ends, which lost 2 bases and 8 bases, there was a span of 19 bases.